This TCR beta chain comes out of a study of read filtering for tumor transcriptome and immune sequencing. The library was built from 400 ng RNA with molecular barcoded adaptors for alpha/delta and beta/gamma chains. TCRdb used MiXCR to reprocess the reads, holding one entry per CDR3 protein. The sample yields 8,500 to 9,500 distinct CDR3 sequences, approximately 15% seen once. Trimming removed 2 bases from V and 8 bases from J; junction bases left unmatched: 13. CDR1 is SEHNR and CDR2 is FQNEAQ in the germline V gene (reference sequence). CDR3 length: 17 residues. The clonotype comes from a donor at least 40 years old with multiple myeloma. The chain is built from TRBV7-9 and TRBJ2-1; 9 positions match TRBD2. What was sequenced was a population of CD138-negative cells sorted from bone marrow. The CDR3 DNA follows: TGTGCCAGCAGCTTAAGGGTAGGCGGGGGGGCCCCCGATGAGCAGTTCTTC. It specifies CASSLRVGGGAPDEQFF. The full variable domain, in which reference TRBV7-9 and TRBJ2-1 provide the parts outside the CDR3, is DTGVSQNPRHKITKRGQNVTFRCDPISEHNRLYWYRQTLGQGPEFLTYFQNEAQLEKSRLLSDRFSAERPKGSFSTLEIQRTEQGDSAMYLCASSLRVGGGAPDEQFFGPGTRLTVL.